The TCR beta chain under discussion was sequenced for a study of cytomegalovirus exposure and HLA in healthy donors. Turning to this clone: The antigen remains undetermined.

CDR1 SGHRS and CDR2 YFSETQ come from the germline V gene. Trimming removed 0 bases at V and 2 bases at J, with 11 bases between. The CDR3 has 15 amino acids. General observations from the study: A later look showed TCR association rates differing by HLA locus, highest for DRB1 and lowest for HLA-C. According to the study, around 180 TCR beta chains were cytomegalovirus-associated.

PCR primers comprised 60 Vbeta and 13 Jbeta primers. Original methodology: About 10 million of 65 million to 95 million unique TCR beta chains were shared, per a later count. The protocol was immunoSEQ multiplex PCR, while the TCRdb copy is restricted to in-frame clones and leaves out a portion. The V and J calls and clone size were taken over from that table, and D and trimming were inferred from the DNA. The sample lists over 150,000 clones, around 72% occurring once. The rearrangement joins TRBV5-1 to TRBJ1-2; D is possibly TRBD1 (5 bases). The specimen was PBMCs. This clonotype was obtained from a man aged 45 to 65 in good health and CMV-seronegative. In DNA, the CDR3 is TGCGCCAGCAGCTTGGACCTAACAGGAAACTATGGCTACACCTTC. The encoded protein is CASSLDLTGNYGYTF.